This T cell receptor (beta chain) was identified in a study of OX40 agonist ivuxolimab in advanced cancers. With respect to the entire study: Ivuxolimab was a fully human IgG2 agonistic monoclonal antibody targeting the costimulatory receptor OX40 (CD134). Intravenous ivuxolimab was administered to patients every 2 weeks at six dose levels: 0.01, 0.1, 0.3, 1.5, 3 and 10 mg/kg. Of the roughly 50 dose-escalation patients, hepatocellular carcinoma was present in about 20, melanoma in approximately 15, renal cell carcinoma in 9 and head and neck cancer in 9. The dose-escalation cohort was about 83% male with a mean age of roughly 60 years, ranging from roughly 23 to 79. Patients were allowed to have had prior anti-PD-1, anti-PD-L1 or anti-CTLA-4 therapy, and around two fifths of the dose-escalation patients had been treated with checkpoint inhibitors. Partial responses occurred in three dose-escalation patients: two with cutaneous melanoma and one with hepatocellular carcinoma. The point of sequencing TCRbeta in the periphery was to test whether ivuxolimab changed TCR sequence diversity and drove clonal T-cell expansion. The monotherapy dose-escalation portion (N ≈ 55 patients) of the phase I ivuxolimab trial is reported in the paper. Study-level results and caveats: The antigen specificity of the clonally expanded peripheral T cells was not determined. Clonal expansion of both CD4+ and CD8+ blood T cells was observed from baseline to week 6 at doses 0.1 to 3.0 mg/kg. In the 0.1-3.0 mg/kg groups, partial responders were among the patients with the lowest normalized peripheral clonal expansion, particularly in CD8+ T cells. Low levels of normalized T-cell clonal expansion were also seen in some nonresponding patients. After ivuxolimab, more expanded clones were found on average in CD8+ T cells than in CD4+ T cells.

Patients with a history of autoimmune disease or receiving systemic immunosuppression were excluded from the trial. Peripheral blood for TCR sequencing was collected from all dose cohorts at baseline, on cycle 4 day 1, and on cycle 7 day 1. Samples were obtained from an open-label, multicenter, first-in-human phase I dose-escalation trial of ivuxolimab. Adults with locally advanced or metastatic melanoma, renal cell carcinoma, hepatocellular carcinoma or head and neck squamous cell carcinoma were enrolled in the trial. Before TCR sequencing, CD4+ T cells and CD8+ T cells were sorted from peripheral blood as separate populations. To sequence the TCRbeta CDR3 region, genomic DNA was isolated from the sorted cells. The immunoSEQ Assay was used for sequencing of TCRbeta CDR3 regions. TCRdb obtained this table from immuneACCESS and retained in-frame rearrangements with V and J assigned. These tables miss some clones; where compared with another copy, unresolved V genes account for less than half of the shortfall, and the remainder is unexplained. The sample records 52,000 or so clones, about four fifths of which are singletons. Almost 0.65% of the sample belongs to the ten largest clones.

Concerning this clone itself: It lacks a known antigen. No quality values exist for individual bases; no much larger clone is one base distant.

V was cut back by 5 bases and J by 1 base, leaving a gap of 11 bases between them. There are 14 amino acids in the CDR3, from cysteine to phenylalanine inclusive. Only CDR3 DNA remains: 42 bases, in frame from the first base. CDR1 is given as MDHEN and CDR2 as SYDVKM, both from the germline V gene. In this chain, TRBV28 is recombined with TRBJ1-2, and perhaps TRBD1 as D gene, on 6 matching bases. The receptor comes from an adult with an advanced solid tumor such as melanoma, head and neck, liver or kidney cancer. Material: CD4+ or CD8+ T cells sorted from blood, obtained in a trial of the OX40 agonist ivuxolimab. The CDR3 loop reads CASSTQGFNYGYTF. In nucleotides, the sequence is TGTGCCAGCAGTACACAGGGTTTTAACTATGGCTACACCTTC.